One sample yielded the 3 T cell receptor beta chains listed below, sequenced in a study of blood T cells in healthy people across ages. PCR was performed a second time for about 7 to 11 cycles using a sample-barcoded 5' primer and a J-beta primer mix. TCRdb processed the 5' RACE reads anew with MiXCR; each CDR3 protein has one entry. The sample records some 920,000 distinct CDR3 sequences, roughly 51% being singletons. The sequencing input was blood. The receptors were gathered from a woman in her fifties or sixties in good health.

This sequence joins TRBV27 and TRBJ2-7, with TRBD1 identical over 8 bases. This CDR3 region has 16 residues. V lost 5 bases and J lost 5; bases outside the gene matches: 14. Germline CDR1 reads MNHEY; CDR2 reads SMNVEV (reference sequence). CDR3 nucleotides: TGTGCCAGCAGTCCCTCGACAGGGGAACTTCCCCACGAGCAGTACTTC. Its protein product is CASSPSTGELPHEQYF.

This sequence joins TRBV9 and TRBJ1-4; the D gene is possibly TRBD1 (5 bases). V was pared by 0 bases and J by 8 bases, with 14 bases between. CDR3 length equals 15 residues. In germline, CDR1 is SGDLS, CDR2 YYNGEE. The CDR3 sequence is CASSVESLKGEKLFF. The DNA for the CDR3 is TGTGCCAGCAGCGTAGAAAGTTTAAAGGGGGAAAAACTGTTTTTT. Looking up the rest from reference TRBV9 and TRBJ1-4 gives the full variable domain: DSGVTQTPKHLITATGQRVTLRCSPRSGDLSVYWYQQSLDQGLQFLIQYYNGEERAKGNILERFSAQQFPDLHSELNLSSLELGDSALYFCASSVESLKGEKLFFGSGTQLSVL.

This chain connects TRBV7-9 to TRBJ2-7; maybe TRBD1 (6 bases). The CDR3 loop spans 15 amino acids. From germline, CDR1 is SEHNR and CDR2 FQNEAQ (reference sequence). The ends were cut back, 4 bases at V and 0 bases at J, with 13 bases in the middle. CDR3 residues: CASSSLRDNSYEQYF. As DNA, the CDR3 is TGTGCCAGCAGCTCTTTACGGGACAACTCCTACGAGCAGTACTTC. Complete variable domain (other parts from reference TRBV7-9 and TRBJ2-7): DTGVSQNPRHKITKRGQNVTFRCDPISEHNRLYWYRQTLGQGPEFLTYFQNEAQLEKSRLLSDRFSAERPKGSFSTLEIQRTEQGDSAMYLCASSSLRDNSYEQYFGPGTRLTVT.